The clone carrying this T cell receptor beta chain showed up just once. The antigen is not known. All donors participated as healthy donors of bone marrow. This CDR3 contains 16 residues. CDR1 is SGHRS, CDR2 YFSETQ, per germline. V was cut by 4 bases and J by 5 bases, with 18 bases left in between. This record belongs to a study of cytomegalovirus exposure and HLA in healthy donors. Study outcomes and limitations: TCR beta chain V- and J-gene trimming was linked, in a later analysis, to a missense variant in DCLRE1C. Presence/absence analyses rested on an assumption that sequencing depth was roughly uniform across donors.

In the PCR, 60 Vbeta and 13 Jbeta primers were used. Only in-frame clones appear in the TCRdb table, and some are missing; sequencing was by immunoSEQ multiplex PCR. This sample has around 94,000 clones, with about 72% found just once. The TCR sequence derives from a woman aged 55 to 70 in good health and CMV-seropositive. Material for sequencing was PBMCs. This chain uses TRBV5-1 with TRBJ2-2, with a tentative D call TRBD2 (6 bases). Here the CDR3 reads CASSLPTTSLTGELFF. The CDR3 DNA is TGCGCCAGCAGCCTGCCGACGACTAGTTTAACCGGGGAGCTGTTTTTT.